The rows below give T cell receptor beta chains drawn from one sample of a study of T cell responses to AZD1222 COVID-19 vaccine. TCRdb's table, derived via immunoSEQ multiplex PCR, lists solely in-frame clones and lacks some. The table lists 150,000 or so clones, roughly nine tenths of them singletons. The sequencing used peripheral blood, collected on day 0 of AZD1222 vaccination. The receptors stem from an adult in good health. CDR3s include the opening cysteine and the closing phenylalanine or tryptophan. D genes are given only for firm matches. Size is stated for part of the rows, as once, few or many counts, or as a class when the clone is expanded.

j_gene,abundance,d_gene,v_gene,CDR3nt,CDR3aa
TRBJ1-1,.,TRBD1,TRBV18,TGTGCCAGCTCACCACGGCAGGGGGTTAACACTGAAGCTTTCTTT,CASSPRQGVNTEAFF
TRBJ1-2,.,.,TRBV7-9,TGTGCCAGCAGCCCCGACACTGGCTACACCTTC,CASSPDTGYTF
TRBJ2-3,.,TRBD2,TRBV28,TGTGCCAGCAGTTTAGGACTAGCGGGAGGAACAGATACGCAGTATTTT,CASSLGLAGGTDTQYF
TRBJ2-2,.,TRBD2,TRBV28,TGTGCCAGCAGTTCGACTAGCGGCCCCAACACCGGGGAGCTGTTTTTT,CASSSTSGPNTGELFF
TRBJ1-2,.,.,TRBV7-8,TGTGCCAGCAGCCGTGGAACCGCGGGAGGCTACACCTTC,CASSRGTAGGYTF
TRBJ1-1,.,TRBD1,TRBV18,TGTGCCAGCACGGGACAGATGAACACTGAAGCTTTCTTT,CASTGQMNTEAFF
TRBJ1-2,.,.,TRBV6-2/TRBV6-3,TGTGCCAGCAGTTACCCATCCCAAGGTACCTTC,CASSYPSQGTF
TRBJ2-3,.,TRBD2,TRBV7-8,TGTGCCAGCAGCTTAGGGATACTAGCGGGAGGGTTCGATACGCAGTATTTT,CASSLGILAGGFDTQYF
TRBJ1-4,.,TRBD1,TRBV9,TGTGCCAGCAGCTTGCCCGGGACAGGGAATGAAAAACTGTTTTTT,CASSLPGTGNEKLFF
TRBJ1-2,.,.,TRBV11-3,TGTGCCAGCAGCTCGGACTTTTATGGCTACACCTTC,CASSSDFYGYTF
TRBJ1-4,.,.,TRBV28,TGTGCCAGCAGCAATCCTGGGGCGGGTACTAATGAAAAACTGTTTTTT,CASSNPGAGTNEKLFF
TRBJ1-1,few,.,TRBV19,TGTGCCAGTAGAGTGACAGGCACCATGAACACTGAAGCTTTCTTT,CASRVTGTMNTEAFF
TRBJ2-2,.,TRBD2,TRBV7-3,TGTGCCAGCAGACTAGCGGGACAGACCGGGGAGCTGTTTTTT,CASRLAGQTGELFF
TRBJ1-3,.,.,TRBV6-5,TGTGCCAGCAGTTACTCCCGCAGGCACTCTGGAAACACCATATATTTT,CASSYSRRHSGNTIYF
TRBJ1-2,.,TRBD1,TRBV10-1,TGCGCCAGCAGTCCGGGACAGGGGCTCCATGGCTACACCTTC,CASSPGQGLHGYTF
TRBJ2-7,.,TRBD2,TRBV5-4,TGTGCCAGCAGCTGGACTAGCGGGAGGGGCCTTTTGACTTACGAGCAGTACTTC,CASSWTSGRGLLTYEQYF
TRBJ2-5,.,TRBD2,TRBV6-4,TGTGCCAGCAGCCCTGGGACTAGCGGCCAAGAGACCCAGTACTTC,CASSPGTSGQETQYF
TRBJ2-2,few,.,TRBV16,TGTGCCAGCAGCCAAAAGGCCCACACCGGGGAGCTGTTTTTT,CASSQKAHTGELFF
TRBJ1-5,.,.,TRBV19,TGTGCCAGTGGATTAAGTGTAGGACAGCCCCAGCATTTT,CASGLSVGQPQHF
TRBJ2-7,.,TRBD1,TRBV7-6,TGTGCCAGCAGCCCCGAAACCGGGACAGAAAGAGAGCAGTACTTC,CASSPETGTEREQYF
TRBJ2-7,.,TRBD2,TRBV19,TGTGCCAGTGGGGTCGGAAGGATAGCGGGAGGTACCTACGAGCAGTACTTC,CASGVGRIAGGTYEQYF
TRBJ1-1,.,.,TRBV7-3,TGTGCCAGCAGCTTACAGGGGTCTGTCACTGAAGCTTTCTTT,CASSLQGSVTEAFF
TRBJ2-1,.,TRBD2,TRBV5-1,TGCGCCAGCAGCTTGGGACCGAGCGGGAGACGCAATGAGCAGTTCTTC,CASSLGPSGRRNEQFF
TRBJ2-3,.,TRBD2,TRBV4-2,TGTGCCAGCAACCAAGATCTGGGAGCGGGAGGAGTGTACACAGATACGCAGTATTTT,CASNQDLGAGGVYTDTQYF
TRBJ2-5,once,TRBD2,TRBV9,TGTGCCAGCAGCGGGAGGGGACTAGCGGGAGGGCAAGAGACCCAGTACTTC,CASSGRGLAGGQETQYF